Below are 28 T cell receptor beta chains sequenced from a single sample in a study of cytomegalovirus exposure and HLA in healthy donors. In the PCR, 60 Vbeta and 13 Jbeta primers were used. Sequencing was performed with immunoSEQ multiplex PCR; in TCRdb, only in-frame clones are kept and a portion is missing. Among about 130,000 clones listed, approximately 8.8% were seen once. The sequenced material came from PBMCs. The receptors shown here come from a man between 40 and 49 years old in good health and CMV-seronegative.

The chain combines TRBV2 with TRBJ2-2; 12 bases fit TRBD1. The V gene's germline CDR1 is SNHLY and CDR2 FYNNEI. This CDR3 spans 16 amino acids. V lost 5 bases and J lost 5; bases outside the gene matches: 6. CDR3 nucleotides: TGTGCCAGCAGTTTCCGGGACAGGGGGCTTACCGGGGAGCTGTTTTTT. Residues: CASSFRDRGLTGELFF.

There are a few counts of this clone. The chain has TRBV13 and TRBJ2-2; 10 bases line up with TRBD1. The CDR3 contains 15 residues. Germline V gives CDR1 PRHDT, CDR2 FYEKMQ (reference sequence). Trimming took 4 bases from V and 5 from J; bases not matched to a gene: 4. CDR3: CASSWDRGTTGELFF. The DNA of the CDR3 is TGTGCCAGCAGCTGGGACAGGGGCACAACCGGGGAGCTGTTTTTT.

This chain uses TRBV28 with TRBJ1-4; a possible D gene is TRBD1 (6 bases). CDR1 and CDR2 (germline): MDHEN, SYDVKM. This CDR3 region has 15 residues. V lost 7 bases, J lost 4 bases, and 16 bases lay in between. CDR3 nucleotide sequence: TGTGCCAGCACTATTACGGACAGCCTTAATGAAAAACTGTTTTTT. Its protein is CASTITDSLNEKLFF.

The chain has TRBV7-9 and TRBJ2-1, with a weak D call TRBD1 (6 bases). The V gene's germline CDR1 is SEHNR and CDR2 FQNEAQ (reference sequence). V lost 1 base and J lost 2, with 9 bases in between. The CDR3 has 15 residues. The CDR3 here is CASSLGGTPYNEQFF. CDR3 DNA: TGTGCCAGCAGCTTAGGGGGGACACCCTACAATGAGCAGTTCTTC.

J is TRBJ2-7 and V is TRBV7-6, with D tentatively TRBD1 (6 bases). Between the trimmed V and J ends, which lost 5 bases and 2 bases, there was a span of 13 bases. CDR1 is SGHVS and CDR2 is FNYEAQ in the germline V gene. The CDR3 contains 14 residues. This chain's CDR3 is CASSHLTGPYEQYF. In nucleotides, the CDR3 is TGTGCCAGCAGCCACCTGACAGGTCCCTACGAGCAGTACTTC.

This clone was picked up a small number of times. The chain uses TRBV18 and TRBJ2-7, with 9 bases aligning to TRBD1. J gave up 3 bases and V 6 bases, and 9 bases lay outside the gene matches. The CDR3 covers 15 residues. Germline assignment: CDR1 KGHSH and CDR2 LQKENI. CDR3 in DNA: TGTGCCAGCTCCCCTCCCGGACAGGGGATCTACGAGCAGTACTTC. It encodes CASSPPGQGIYEQYF.

The chain couples TRBV12-5 to TRBJ2-3; TRBD2 matches at 13 bases. Per the germline V gene, CDR1 is LGHNT and CDR2 is FRNRAP. The CDR3 spans 16 residues. V lost 5 bases, J lost 2 bases, and 4 bases stayed unmatched. The CDR3, as DNA: TGTGCTAGTGGTCCCGGACTAGCGGGGGACACAGATACGCAGTATTTT. Translated: CASGPGLAGDTDTQYF. Looking up the rest from reference TRBV12-5 and TRBJ2-3 gives the full variable domain: DARVTQTPRHKVTEMGQEVTMRCQPILGHNTVFWYRQTMMQGLELLAYFRNRAPLDDSGMPKDRFSAEMPDATLATLKIQPSEPRDSAVYFCASGPGLAGDTDTQYFGPGTRLTVL.

In its sample, this clone was seen a few times. The same CDR3 arises from other DNA sequences in this sample as well. The chain uses TRBV28 and TRBJ1-1; D not certain. The V gene's germline CDR1 is MDHEN and CDR2 SYDVKM. With 5 bases removed from V and 8 bases from J, the gap between germline ends came to 12 bases. The CDR3 consists of 12 residues. In DNA, the CDR3 is TGTGCCAGCAGTCCCCCAAGCTCGGAAGCTTTCTTT. Protein sequence: CASSPPSSEAFF.

The chain is built from TRBV4-1 and TRBJ1-6, with 7 bases identical to TRBD1. Trimming took 4 bases from V and 5 from J; bases not matched to a gene: 8. This CDR3 is built from 16 residues. Germline V gene data show CDR1 as MGHRA and CDR2 as YSYEKL. This chain's CDR3 is CASSLVRDRDNSPLHF. Here the CDR3 DNA reads TGCGCCAGCAGCCTAGTCCGGGACAGAGATAATTCACCCCTCCACTTT.

This chain connects TRBV4-3 to TRBJ2-1, with D possibly being TRBD2 (5 bases). The CDR3 is made up of 15 amino acids. Trimming pared 4 bases from V and 0 bases from J, leaving 10 bases between. Per germline, CDR1 LGHNA and CDR2 YSLEER. The CDR3 protein is CASSLRESSYNEQFF. The CDR3 nucleotides read TGCGCCAGCAGCCTCCGGGAAAGCTCCTACAATGAGCAGTTCTTC.

This clone showed up just a few times. J is TRBJ1-1 and V is TRBV7-9; tentatively, D is TRBD1 (6 bases). The V end was cut by 5 bases, the J end by 5 bases, with 15 bases between. Per germline, CDR1 SEHNR and CDR2 FQNEAQ (reference sequence). The CDR3 is 14 residues long. Here the CDR3 reads CASSPGGGETEAFF. The CDR3 bases are TGTGCCAGCAGCCCGGGGGGGGGCGAGACTGAAGCTTTCTTT. Together with reference TRBV7-9 and TRBJ1-1, the CDR3 gives the full variable domain: DTGVSQNPRHKITKRGQNVTFRCDPISEHNRLYWYRQTLGQGPEFLTYFQNEAQLEKSRLLSDRFSAERPKGSFSTLEIQRTEQGDSAMYLCASSPGGGETEAFFGQGTRLTVV.

This clone has more than one count but fewer than ten. The chain is built from TRBV27 and TRBJ2-5; TRBD2 matches at 9 bases. The CDR3 totals 14 residues. The germline CDR1 and CDR2 sequences are MNHEY and SMNVEV (reference sequence). V trimming: 3 bases; J trimming: 4 bases; junction bases outside the gene matches: 3. The CDR3 DNA sequence: TGTGCCAGCAGTTTCGCTAGCGGGGCAGAGACCCAGTACTTC. Translating it yields CASSFASGAETQYF.

The J gene is TRBJ1-4, the V gene TRBV7-9, with 7 bases aligning to TRBD1. Germline V gene sequence: CDR1 SEHNR, CDR2 FQNEAQ (reference sequence). This CDR3 spans 14 amino acids. Losses at the gene ends were 3 bases for V and 8 bases for J; bases not matched to a gene: 6. DNA of the CDR3: TGTGCCAGCAGCTTTACAGGGGTAGAGGAAAAACTGTTTTTT. Residues: CASSFTGVEEKLFF.

This clone came up a few times. The gene calls are TRBV10-2 and TRBJ1-3, with D possibly matching TRBD1 (6 bases). The V and J ends lost 2 bases and 8 bases respectively, with 13 bases between them. From germline, CDR1 is WSHSY and CDR2 SAAADI. The CDR3 runs to 14 residues. The CDR3 nucleotides are TGCGCCAGCAGTGAGCGGGGGGCGGTACACACCATATATTTT. This translates into CASSERGAVHTIYF.

The rearrangement links TRBV29-1 to TRBJ1-1; D might be TRBD1 (5 bases). This CDR3 has 12 residues. Germline CDR1 reads SQVTM; CDR2 reads ANQGSEA. V lost 6 bases to trimming and J lost 5 bases, with 13 bases between them. DNA of the CDR3: TGCAGCGTGACAGTAGGTGGGACTGAAGCTTTCTTT. Its translation: CSVTVGGTEAFF.

V usage is TRBV4-3 and J usage is TRBJ2-1, with 7 bases identical to TRBD1. CDR1 and CDR2 (germline): LGHNA, YSLEER. CDR3 size: 16 residues. V shed 4 bases and J 5 bases; nucleotides not matched to a gene: 11. CDR3 nucleotides: TGCGCCAGCAGCCGCCGGGACAGTTATTCCAACAATGAGCAGTTCTTC. Its translation: CASSRRDSYSNNEQFF.

Only a few counts were recorded for this clone. The V gene is TRBV19, the J gene TRBJ2-2, with D perhaps TRBD1 (5 bases). Trimming removed 4 bases at V and 1 base at J, with 10 bases between. Germline CDR1 reads LNHDA; CDR2 reads SQIVND (reference sequence). The CDR3 consists of 15 residues. CDR3: CASSTSDKNTGELFF. CDR3 nucleotide sequence: TGTGCCAGTAGTACATCGGACAAGAACACCGGGGAGCTGTTTTTT.

This clone has only a few counts. The V and J genes are TRBV5-1 and TRBJ1-2, with D maybe TRBD1 (6 bases). V lost 4 bases and J lost 6, with 13 bases in between. The germline gives CDR1 SGHRS, CDR2 YFSETQ. CDR3 size: 13 residues. The DNA for the CDR3 is TGCGCCAGCAGCCCGGCAGGGGATAATGGCTACACCTTC. Translating it yields CASSPAGDNGYTF.

This clone was seen a few times. The chain has TRBV6-1 and TRBJ1-4, with 8 nucleotides matching TRBD1. Losses at the gene ends were 1 base for V and 8 bases for J; bases not matched to a gene: 6. CDR1 is MNHNS and CDR2 is SASEGT in the germline V gene. CDR3 length: 15 residues. The CDR3 region has the DNA TGTGCCAGCAGTGAAGGCACAGGGGGACCCGAAAAACTGTTTTTT. This gives the protein CASSEGTGGPEKLFF.

The V call is TRBV7-2, the J call TRBJ2-1; 8 nucleotides line up with TRBD2. Germline trimming cut 4 bases from V and 1 base from J; bases unmatched to any gene: 15. Germline lookup yields CDR1 SGHTA and CDR2 FQGNSA. The CDR3 spans 19 residues. The CDR3 DNA follows: TGTGCCAGCAGCTGGGTCTCCTCGGGGGGGTTTGTGTCCTACAATGAGCAGTTCTTC. Protein: CASSWVSSGGFVSYNEQFF.

V usage is TRBV7-7 and J usage is TRBJ2-3; D possibly corresponds to TRBD2 (7 bases). The CDR3 totals 13 residues. Germline CDR1 reads SSHAT; CDR2 reads FNYEAQ (reference sequence). V gave up 5 bases and J gave up 4 bases, with 10 bases separating them. CDR3 region: CASSRGAPDTQYF. The CDR3 DNA follows: TGTGCCAGCAGCCGGGGGGCCCCAGATACGCAGTATTTT.

This clone was seen only a few times. This chain uses TRBV5-6 with TRBJ1-1; the D gene is possibly TRBD1 (6 bases). The CDR3 totals 14 residues. V was trimmed by 1 base and J by 1 base, leaving 8 bases between them. The germline V gene has CDR1 SGHDT and CDR2 YYEEEE. DNA for the CDR3: TGTGCCAGCAGCTTGAGGGGACAGAACACTGAAGCTTTCTTT. This encodes CASSLRGQNTEAFF.

This clone was picked up a small number of times. This sequence joins TRBV7-8 and TRBJ2-5; no clear D. The ends were cut back, 3 bases at V and 3 bases at J, with 5 bases in the middle. This CDR3 region has 12 residues. Germline CDR1 is SGHVS and CDR2 is FQNEAQ. The CDR3 spells CASSLRKETQYF. The CDR3 region has the DNA TGTGCCAGCAGCTTGCGGAAAGAGACCCAGTACTTC.

The chain recombines TRBV7-2 with TRBJ1-1, with 7 bases identical to TRBD1. V dropped 4 bases and J dropped 3; count of bases not matched to a gene: 2. The CDR3 covers 13 residues. Germline CDR1 reads SGHTA; CDR2 reads FQGNSA. This CDR3 reads CASSWDSYTEAFF. CDR3 bases: TGTGCCAGCAGCTGGGACAGTTACACTGAAGCTTTCTTT. Drawing the rest from reference TRBV7-2 and TRBJ1-1, the complete variable domain is GAGVSQSPSNKVTEKGKDVELRCDPISGHTALYWYRQSLGQGLEFLIYFQGNSAPDKSGLPSDRFSAERTGGSVSTLTIQRTQQEDSAVYLCASSWDSYTEAFFGQGTRLTVV.

The V call is TRBV9, the J call TRBJ1-2, with TRBD1 as a possible D gene (6 bases). There are 17 residues in the CDR3. V dropped 3 bases and J dropped 1 base, with 19 bases sitting between them. Germline V CDR1 and CDR2: SGDLS, YYNGEE. The CDR3 sequence: CASSARGTHLFNYGYTF. CDR3 DNA: TGTGCCAGCAGCGCGAGGGGGACACATCTTTTTAACTATGGCTACACCTTC. Complete variable domain (other parts from reference TRBV9 and TRBJ1-2): DSGVTQTPKHLITATGQRVTLRCSPRSGDLSVYWYQQSLDQGLQFLIQYYNGEERAKGNILERFSAQQFPDLHSELNLSSLELGDSALYFCASSARGTHLFNYGYTFGSGTRLTVV.

This clone was detected only a few times. V and J are TRBV6-5 and TRBJ1-5; 10 positions match TRBD1. The V segment lost 5 bases and the J segment 5 bases; nucleotides outside the gene matches: 3. This CDR3 spans 14 amino acids. Germline V CDR1 and CDR2: MNHEY, SVGAGI. Here the CDR3 DNA reads TGTGCCAGCAGTGGACAGGGGGTAGATCAGCCCCAGCATTTT. Translation: CASSGQGVDQPQHF.

This clone was picked up a small number of times. This chain connects TRBV6-1 to TRBJ1-2, with D possibly matching TRBD1 (5 bases). The CDR3 is 14 residues long. Trimming left V 8 bases short and J 4 bases short, with 17 bases between. Germline lookup yields CDR1 MNHNS and CDR2 SASEGT. In DNA form, the CDR3 reads TGTGCCAGCGATCTTCCCCAGGGTAGCTATGGCTACACCTTC. The encoded protein is CASDLPQGSYGYTF.

This clone was picked up a small number of times. The chain couples TRBV29-1 to TRBJ2-5; 8 bases line up with TRBD1. Germline CDR1 is SQVTM and CDR2 is ANQGSEA. This CDR3 comprises 12 residues. V was pared by 6 bases and J by 10 bases, with 10 bases of the junction left unmatched. CDR3 DNA: TGCAGCGTGTCCCCGGGACAGGAGGGCCAGTACTTC. Translation: CSVSPGQEGQYF.